The 29 T cell receptor beta chains below come from one sample, sequenced in a study of beta chain features in type 1 diabetes. Their cognate antigens are unknown. The sequenced template was cDNA made from the entire isolated RNA. Here immunoSEQ multiplex PCR was the method, and the copy in TCRdb shows in-frame clones only, minus some. The table has 300,000 to 400,000 clones, approximately 13% seen once; the top ten hold roughly 0.015%. The study's findings and limits: Among all four CD4+ subsets, Type 1 diabetes patients had TCRB CDR3s that were moderately but significantly shorter.

Sequenced sample: naive CD4+ T cells from blood. The source of these receptors is a woman between 18 and 30 years old with type 1 diabetes.

J is TRBJ2-5 and V is TRBV19, with TRBD2 matching over 10 bases. J was trimmed by 2 bases and V by 11 bases; bases with no gene match: 8. Germline-derived CDR1 and CDR2 are LNHDA and SQIVND (reference sequence). The length of the CDR3 is 14 residues. CDR3 region: CASSASGRQETQYF. CDR3 coding DNA: TGTGCCTCAAGTGCTAGCGGGAGACAAGAGACCCAGTACTTC. Using reference TRBV19 and TRBJ2-5 for the parts outside the CDR3, the full variable domain is DGGITQSPKYLFRKEGQNVTLSCEQNLNHDAMYWYRQDPGQGLRLIYYSQIVNDFQKGDIAEGYSVSREKKESFPLTVTSAQKNPTAFYLCASSASGRQETQYFGPGTRLLVL.

The sample holds a few counts of this clone. V is TRBV5-5 and J is TRBJ2-1; 8 bases fit TRBD2. This CDR3 comprises 16 residues. Germline V CDR1 and CDR2: SGHKS, YYEKEE (reference sequence). J lost 6 bases, V lost 0 bases, and 8 bases had no gene match. Here the CDR3 reads CASSLEGGRSRNEQFF. DNA for the CDR3: TGTGCCAGCAGCTTGGAGGGCGGGAGGTCCCGCAATGAGCAGTTCTTC. The variable domain in full, with the rest retrieved from reference TRBV5-5 and TRBJ2-1, is DAGVTQSPTHLIKTRGQQVTLRCSPISGHKSVSWYQQVLGQGPQFIFQYYEKEERGRGNFPDRFSARQFPNYSSELNVNALLLGDSALYLCASSLEGGRSRNEQFFGPGTRLTVL.

This clone turned up a few times. The chain couples TRBV9 to TRBJ2-3, with 10 positions matching TRBD1. The CDR3 extends over 16 amino acids. In germline, CDR1 is SGDLS, CDR2 YYNGEE. The J segment lost 2 bases and the V segment lost 1 base, leaving 4 bases of the junction unmatched. The CDR3 DNA is TGTGCCAGCAGCGTAAGGGGACAGGGGTTCACAGATACGCAGTATTTT. Amino acid sequence: CASSVRGQGFTDTQYF.

The chain combines TRBV29-1 with TRBJ2-1; 10 bases are a match to TRBD1. The junction had 6 bases not matched to a gene; V was cut back by 6 bases and J by 4 bases. There are 14 residues in the CDR3. The germline gives CDR1 SQVTM, CDR2 ANQGSEA. Here the CDR3 reads CSVTDRGGYNEQFF. The CDR3 coding sequence is TGCAGCGTGACGGACAGGGGGGGGTACAATGAGCAGTTCTTC.

This clone was seen a few times. The CDR3 sequence is CAWNGGSYEQYF. Here the CDR3 DNA reads TGTGCCTGGAATGGAGGGTCCTACGAGCAGTACTTC. V gene TRBV30 combines with J gene TRBJ2-7; D is possibly TRBD2 (6 bases). In germline, CDR1 is GTSNPN, CDR2 SVGIG (reference sequence). The CDR3 contains 12 residues. Deletions cut 4 bases from V and 1 base from J, with 8 bases between.

This clone was seen only a few times. Other DNA variants within this sample encode the same CDR3. The chain combines TRBV18 with TRBJ2-3; 8 positions agree with TRBD2. This CDR3 region has 15 residues. The germline V gene has CDR1 KGHSH and CDR2 LQKENI. Unmatched junction bases numbered 2, after V lost 3 bases and J lost 0 bases. CDR3 nucleotides: TGTGCCAGCTCACCCACTAGCGGTAGCACAGATACGCAGTATTTT. This codes for CASSPTSGSTDTQYF.

This chain links TRBV7-2 with TRBJ2-3; TRBD1 might be the D (5 bases). Looked up from germline, CDR1 is SGHTA and CDR2 is FQGNSA. CDR3 size: 14 residues. Trimming cost V 0 bases and J 2 bases, with 6 bases left between them. The CDR3 spells CASSLARDTDTQYF. Here the CDR3 DNA reads TGTGCCAGCAGCTTAGCCAGGGACACAGATACGCAGTATTTT.

This chain links TRBV6-5 with TRBJ2-1; D unresolved. Germline V gene sequence: CDR1 MNHEY, CDR2 SVGAGI. This CDR3 has 14 amino acids. V was cut by 4 bases and J by 4 bases, with 11 bases left in between. CDR3 DNA sequence: TGTGCCAGCAGTTCCAACGAGGCTTACAATGAGCAGTTCTTC. It codes for CASSSNEAYNEQFF.

In its sample, this clone was seen a few times. V is TRBV27 and J is TRBJ2-7; possible D gene TRBD2, 6 bases. Trimming took 3 bases from V and 0 from J, leaving 9 bases between them. This CDR3 comprises 14 residues. The V gene's germline CDR1 is MNHEY and CDR2 SMNVEV (reference sequence). The CDR3 region has the DNA TGTGCCAGCAGTTTCCGGACTAACTCCTACGAGCAGTACTTC. Translating gives CASSFRTNSYEQYF.

The count of this clone is one. The chain is built from TRBV7-2 and TRBJ2-5; D is perhaps TRBD2 (6 bases). This CDR3 spans 14 amino acids. V dropped 7 bases and J dropped 4 bases, with 16 bases sitting between them. CDR1 and CDR2 from the germline V gene are SGHTA and FQGNSA. CDR3: CASNSGLFIETQYF. CDR3 sequence (DNA): TGTGCCAGCAACAGTGGACTATTCATAGAGACCCAGTACTTC.

The table lists this clone with a few counts. V gene TRBV9 combines with J gene TRBJ2-1; D is unresolved. Deletions cut 3 bases from V and 8 bases from J, with 18 bases between. The CDR3 covers 15 residues. Germline assignment: CDR1 SGDLS and CDR2 YYNGEE. CDR3 sequence (DNA): TGTGCCAGCAGCGGGCGCTTGGGTGAGGCGGATGAGCAGTTCTTC. Translated, it gives CASSGRLGEADEQFF.

V is TRBV7-9 and J is TRBJ1-1, with D hard to call. The CDR3 runs to 17 residues. Germline V gene sequence: CDR1 SEHNR, CDR2 FQNEAQ (reference sequence). Trimming took 5 bases from V and 5 from J, leaving 24 bases between them. CDR3 in amino acids: CASSIEYMAAESTEAFF. In DNA, the CDR3 is TGTGCCAGCAGCATAGAATATATGGCAGCGGAGTCGACTGAAGCTTTCTTT. Filled out from reference TRBV7-9 and TRBJ1-1, the complete variable domain reads DTGVSQNPRHKITKRGQNVTFRCDPISEHNRLYWYRQTLGQGPEFLTYFQNEAQLEKSRLLSDRFSAERPKGSFSTLEIQRTEQGDSAMYLCASSIEYMAAESTEAFFGQGTRLTVV.

Here the CDR3 reads CASSYLPGQGNQPQHF. The DNA for the CDR3 is TGTGCCAGCAGCTACCTCCCGGGACAGGGCAATCAGCCCCAGCATTTT. The rearrangement joins TRBV7-9 to TRBJ1-5; 8 bases align to TRBD1. Per the germline V gene, CDR1 is SEHNR and CDR2 is FQNEAQ (reference sequence). The CDR3 is 16 residues long. J lost 2 bases, V lost 4 bases, and 7 bases had no gene match.

This chain uses TRBV9 with TRBJ1-2; 7 bases align to TRBD1. V gave up 4 bases and J gave up 8 bases; unmatched junction bases: 20. Germline CDR1 reads SGDLS; CDR2 reads YYNGEE. The CDR3 runs to 17 residues. The CDR3 DNA is TGTGCCAGCAGCCCCCACAGGGGCCCCTTGTATGGTGGAGGCTACACCTTC. This codes for CASSPHRGPLYGGGYTF. Full variable domain (remainder filled in from reference TRBV9 and TRBJ1-2): DSGVTQTPKHLITATGQRVTLRCSPRSGDLSVYWYQQSLDQGLQFLIQYYNGEERAKGNILERFSAQQFPDLHSELNLSSLELGDSALYFCASSPHRGPLYGGGYTFGSGTRLTVV.

This rearrangement joins TRBV7-9 to TRBJ2-1; TRBD2 agrees at 12 bases. CDR1 is SEHNR and CDR2 is FQNEAQ in the germline V gene (reference sequence). V gave up 6 bases and J gave up 15 bases; unmatched junction bases: 12. The CDR3 contains 14 residues. Written as DNA, the CDR3 is TGTGCCAGCAGTTCCCAGACTAGCGGGAGTGATCCGTTCTTC. Protein: CASSSQTSGSDPFF.

In this sample, this clone turned up a few times. This CDR3 reads CASSLQASTDTQYF. The DNA of the CDR3 is TGTGCCAGCAGCTTACAGGCTAGCACAGATACGCAGTATTTT. The chain uses TRBV7-2 and TRBJ2-3, with unresolved D. The CDR3 is made up of 14 amino acids. The V end was cut by 2 bases, the J end by 0 bases, with 6 bases between. In germline, CDR1 is SGHTA, CDR2 FQGNSA.

This clone appeared a few times. This rearrangement joins TRBV11-1 to TRBJ1-1; D is perhaps TRBD1 (6 bases). V gave up 1 base and J gave up 0 bases, with 9 bases separating them. The CDR3 is 15 residues long. Germline CDR1 SGHAT, CDR2 FQDESV (reference sequence). This CDR3 reads CASSLVPGVNTEAFF. DNA of the CDR3: TGTGCCAGCAGCTTAGTCCCAGGGGTGAACACTGAAGCTTTCTTT.

There are a few counts of this clone. The chain couples TRBV29-1 to TRBJ2-1; 7 bases align to TRBD2. Germline lookup yields CDR1 SQVTM and CDR2 ANQGSEA. V gave up 4 bases and J gave up 5 bases; unmatched junction bases: 8. The CDR3 is 14 residues long. The CDR3 loop is CSVGTRLADNEQFF. CDR3 coding DNA: TGCAGCGTTGGTACTCGTCTAGCGGACAATGAGCAGTTCTTC.

J is TRBJ2-5 and V is TRBV2; 8 bases are a match to TRBD1. CDR3 size: 16 residues. J lost 2 bases, V lost 0 bases, and 5 bases had no gene match. Germline V gives CDR1 SNHLY, CDR2 FYNNEI. CDR3 in DNA: TGTGCCAGCAGTGAAGCTCCCAGGGGGCCTCAAGAGACCCAGTACTTC. This gives the protein CASSEAPRGPQETQYF.

This clone was observed a few times. The V and J genes are TRBV5-4 and TRBJ2-3; weak D call: TRBD2 (6 bases). The germline V gene encodes CDR1 SGHNT and CDR2 YYREEE (reference sequence). The CDR3 length is 13 residues. Trimming cost V 3 bases and J 4 bases, with 9 bases left between them. The CDR3: CASSSGSADTQYF. For the CDR3, the DNA is TGTGCCAGCAGCTCCGGGAGTGCAGATACGCAGTATTTT.

The J gene is TRBJ2-1, the V gene TRBV7-9; 8 bases agree with TRBD2. Trimming cost V 5 bases and J 0 bases; bases outside gene matches: 9. Germline V CDR1 and CDR2: SEHNR, FQNEAQ (reference sequence). The length of the CDR3 is 17 residues. DNA for the CDR3: TGTGCCAGCAGCCCGGGGGGTAGCGGGGTCTCCTACAATGAGCAGTTCTTC. Amino acid sequence: CASSPGGSGVSYNEQFF.

This clone appeared a few times. The rearrangement joins TRBV6-6 to TRBJ2-3; unclear D gene. Per the germline V gene, CDR1 is MNHNY and CDR2 is SVGAGI (reference sequence). The V gene lost 1 base and the J gene lost 0 bases, with 8 bases spanning the gap. This CDR3 contains 15 residues. This CDR3 reads CASSYLAASTDTQYF. Here the CDR3 DNA reads TGTGCCAGCAGTTACTTAGCCGCTAGCACAGATACGCAGTATTTT.

V and J are TRBV11-3 and TRBJ2-7; D might be TRBD2 (6 bases). This CDR3 contains 14 residues. The V end lost 0 bases, the J end lost 7 bases, and 13 bases lay between the germline ends. The V gene's germline CDR1 is SGHNT and CDR2 YENEEA. CDR3 sequence reads: CASSLDTGSREQYF. In DNA form, the CDR3 reads TGTGCCAGCAGCTTAGACACCGGGAGTCGAGAGCAGTACTTC.

This chain joins TRBV7-9 and TRBJ2-5; D is unclear. CDR3 length equals 14 residues. Per germline, CDR1 SEHNR and CDR2 FQNEAQ (reference sequence). The V gene lost 1 base and the J gene lost 2 bases, with 8 bases spanning the gap. CDR3 loop: CASSLERLQETQYF. The CDR3 DNA reads as TGTGCCAGCAGCTTAGAGAGGCTTCAAGAGACCCAGTACTTC.

This clone was counted between two and nine times. The rearrangement uses TRBV11-2 and TRBJ2-2; 10 bases map to TRBD2. The CDR3 length is 17 residues. The junction had 7 bases not matched to a gene; V was cut back by 1 base and J by 5 bases. Germline CDR1 reads SGHAT; CDR2 reads FQNNGV. Here the CDR3 DNA reads TGTGCCAGCAGCTTAGCCCAGCGGGAGGGAGGGACCGGGGAGCTGTTTTTT. Translated, it gives CASSLAQREGGTGELFF.

The chain combines TRBV7-2 with TRBJ2-1; D is unclear. V was shortened by 3 bases and J by 8 bases, with 17 bases between the two germline ends. CDR3 size: 15 residues. Germline loops: CDR1 SGHTA, CDR2 FQGNSA. DNA for the CDR3: TGTGCCAGCAGCTTCCCGCCACTACTCCCGGATGAGCAGTTCTTC. Translated: CASSFPPLLPDEQFF.

This clone turned up a few times. The chain is built from TRBV5-1 and TRBJ1-5; D may be TRBD1 (5 bases). Germline CDR1 is SGHRS and CDR2 is YFSETQ. V dropped 5 bases and J dropped 4 bases, with 13 bases sitting between them. The CDR3 length is 14 residues. CDR3 protein: CASRGPGVNQPQHF. The DNA for the CDR3 is TGCGCCAGCAGAGGACCGGGGGTTAATCAGCCCCAGCATTTT. Complete variable domain (other parts from reference TRBV5-1 and TRBJ1-5): KAGVTQTPRYLIKTRGQQVTLSCSPISGHRSVSWYQQTPGQGLQFLFEYFSETQRNKGNFPGRFSGRQFSNSRSEMNVSTLELGDSALYLCASRGPGVNQPQHFGDGTRLSIL.

The chain has TRBV19 and TRBJ2-1, with a tentative D call TRBD2 (5 bases). V was cut by 5 bases and J by 10 bases, with 24 bases left in between. The CDR3 spans 16 residues. Germline-derived CDR1 and CDR2 are LNHDA and SQIVND (reference sequence). The CDR3 reads CASSPEERARAGEQFF. The CDR3 region has the DNA TGTGCCAGTAGTCCCGAGGAGAGGGCCCGCGCGGGCGAGCAGTTCTTC.

The chain carries TRBV7-3 and TRBJ2-1, with 11 bases identical to TRBD1. CDR1 is SGHTA and CDR2 is FQGTGA in the germline V gene. This CDR3 comprises 15 residues. J was trimmed by 12 bases and V by 4 bases; bases with no gene match: 11. The CDR3 region has the DNA TGTGCCAGCAGCTCGGGACAGGGGGAGACTAGTGGGCAGTTCTTC. The encoded protein is CASSSGQGETSGQFF.